These T cell receptor beta chains were read from a single sample in a study of blood T cell repertoires in COVID-19. Repertoires were generated with immunoSEQ multiplex PCR, while TCRdb's copy carries only in-frame clones and drops some. The sample lists under 300,000 clones, over 80% occurring once. Sequencing was done on a sample of peripheral blood. These receptors came from a man in his sixties who had recovered from COVID-19. The CDR3 runs from the conserved cysteine through the conserved F or W. A D gene is named only where the DNA matches it firmly. Size is omitted from some rows. Given values are once, few, many or a class for expanded clones.

cdr3_aa cdr3_nt j_call clone_size d_call v_call
CASSIPGWERRGENIQYF TGTGCCAGTAGTATCCCCGGTTGGGAGCGGCGGGGGGAAAACATTCAGTACTTC TRBJ2-4 few TRBD2 TRBV19
CASSIRRGVWDEQYF TGTGCCAGCAGTATCCGCCGGGGGGTTTGGGACGAGCAGTACTTC TRBJ2-7 - TRBD2 TRBV6-6
CSVGGSGEKLFF TGCAGCGTGGGGGGGTCTGGAGAAAAACTGTTTTTT TRBJ1-4 - - TRBV29-1
CATSDSWGSTDTQYF TGTGCCACCAGTGATTCTTGGGGCAGCACAGATACGCAGTATTTT TRBJ2-3 few - TRBV24-1
CAWSARRKIPYEQYF TGTGCCTGGAGTGCGCGGAGGAAAATCCCCTACGAGCAGTACTTC TRBJ2-7 - - TRBV30
CASSNSGTTYEQYF TGTGCCAGCAGTAACTCCGGGACAACCTACGAGCAGTACTTC TRBJ2-7 - - TRBV2
CASSSLATPRQGPYNEQFF TGTGCCAGCAGCTCCCTGGCCACACCTAGGCAGGGCCCCTACAATGAGCAGTTCTTC TRBJ2-1 - - TRBV7-3
CASSMRGLSSYNEQFF TGTGCCAGTAGTATGAGGGGGCTAAGCTCCTACAATGAGCAGTTCTTC TRBJ2-1 - TRBD1 TRBV19
CASSKQGASYNEQFF TGTGCCAGCAGCAAACAGGGAGCCTCCTACAATGAGCAGTTCTTC TRBJ2-1 - - TRBV6-5
CASSLFSGNTEAFF TGTGCCAGCAGCTTATTTTCCGGGAACACTGAAGCTTTCTTT TRBJ1-1 - - TRBV7-8
CASSQSSLQSYSNQPQHF TGCGCCAGCAGTCAATCGTCGCTACAGTCTTATAGCAATCAGCCCCAGCATTTT TRBJ1-5 - - TRBV23-1
CASSSGQGSYEQYF TGCGCCAGCAGCTCGGGACAGGGCTCCTACGAGCAGTACTTC TRBJ2-7 - TRBD1 TRBV5-1
CASSTWDRDQPQHF TGTGCCAGTAGTACCTGGGACAGAGATCAGCCCCAGCATTTT TRBJ1-5 - TRBD1 TRBV19
CASSLGRGQGRYEQYF TGTGCCAGCAGCTTAGGTCGGGGACAGGGGCGGTACGAGCAGTACTTC TRBJ2-7 - TRBD1 TRBV11-2
CATIVAGAFGETQYF TGTGCCACCATCGTTGCGGGAGCGTTCGGGGAGACCCAGTACTTC TRBJ2-5 few TRBD2 TRBV24-1
CAWSRGSNTGELFF TGTGCCTGGAGTAGGGGATCGAACACCGGGGAGCTGTTTTTT TRBJ2-2 - - TRBV30
CASSEGGGNQPQHF TGTGCCAGCAGTGAAGGGGGAGGAAATCAGCCCCAGCATTTT TRBJ1-5 - - TRBV6-1
CAQSGQGTFYNSPLHF TGTGCCCAATCCGGACAGGGGACTTTCTATAATTCACCCCTCCACTTT TRBJ1-6 - TRBD1 TRBV14